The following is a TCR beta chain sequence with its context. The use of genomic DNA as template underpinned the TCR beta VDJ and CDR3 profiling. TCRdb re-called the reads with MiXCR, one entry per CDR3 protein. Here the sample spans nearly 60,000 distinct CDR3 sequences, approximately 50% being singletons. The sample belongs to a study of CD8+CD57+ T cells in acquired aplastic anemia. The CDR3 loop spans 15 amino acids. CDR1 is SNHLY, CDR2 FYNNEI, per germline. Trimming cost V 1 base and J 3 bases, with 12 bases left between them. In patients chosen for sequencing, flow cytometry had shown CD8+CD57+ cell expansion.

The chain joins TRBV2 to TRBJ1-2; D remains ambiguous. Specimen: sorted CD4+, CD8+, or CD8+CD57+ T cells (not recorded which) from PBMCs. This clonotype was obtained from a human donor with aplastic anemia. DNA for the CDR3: TGTGCCAGCAGTGAAGGAGGCGGACGCTACTATGGCTACACCTTC. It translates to CASSEGGGRYYGYTF.